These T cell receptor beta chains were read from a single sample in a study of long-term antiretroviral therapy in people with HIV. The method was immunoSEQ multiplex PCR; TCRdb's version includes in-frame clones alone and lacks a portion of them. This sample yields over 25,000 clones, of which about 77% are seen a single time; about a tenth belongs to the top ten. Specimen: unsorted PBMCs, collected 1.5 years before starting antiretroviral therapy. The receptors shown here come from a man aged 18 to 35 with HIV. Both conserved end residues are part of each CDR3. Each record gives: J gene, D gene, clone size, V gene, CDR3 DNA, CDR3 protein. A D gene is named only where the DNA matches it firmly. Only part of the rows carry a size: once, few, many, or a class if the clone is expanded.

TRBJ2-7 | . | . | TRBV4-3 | TGCGCCAGCAGCCAAGACGATTCAGGATTGGAGCAGTACTTC | CASSQDDSGLEQYF
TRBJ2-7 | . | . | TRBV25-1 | TGTGCCAGCAGTGACTGGACGGACGAGCAGTACTTC | CASSDWTDEQYF
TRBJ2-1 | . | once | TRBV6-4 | TGTGCCAGCAGTGACTCGGTGGCAAACTCCTACAATGAGCAGTTCTTC | CASSDSVANSYNEQFF
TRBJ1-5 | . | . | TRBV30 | TGTGCCTGGAGTGTCGGGGGGCCGGTTCAGCCCCAGCATTTT | CAWSVGGPVQPQHF
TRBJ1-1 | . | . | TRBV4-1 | TGCGCCAGCAGTCGACAGCTCGAGAACACTGAAGCTTTCTTT | CASSRQLENTEAFF
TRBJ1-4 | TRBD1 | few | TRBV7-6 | TGTGCCAGCAGCTTCGGGACAGGCCGAAATGAAAAACTGTTTTTT | CASSFGTGRNEKLFF
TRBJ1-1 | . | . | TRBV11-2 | TGTGCCAGCAGCTTAATGTCTGGAACTGAAGCTTTCTTT | CASSLMSGTEAFF
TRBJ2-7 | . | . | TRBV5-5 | TGTGCCAGCAGCAGCTGGACCGCGCCCTACGAGCAGTACTTC | CASSSWTAPYEQYF
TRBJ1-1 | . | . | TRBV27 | TGTGCCAGCAGTTTAGCAACAAGGAACACTGAAGCTTTCTTT | CASSLATRNTEAFF
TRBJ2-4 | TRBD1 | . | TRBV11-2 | TGTGCCAGCAGCTTAGAAGGGACAGTCGCCAAAAACATTCAGTACTTC | CASSLEGTVAKNIQYF
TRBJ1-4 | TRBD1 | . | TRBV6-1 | TGTGCCAGCAGTGATTTGACAGGGCAGGGGGAAAAACTGTTTTTT | CASSDLTGQGEKLFF
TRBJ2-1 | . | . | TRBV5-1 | TGCGCCAGCAGCTCTCCTGGGGGGGCGTTGGATGAGCAGTTCTTC | CASSSPGGALDEQFF
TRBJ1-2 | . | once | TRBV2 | TGTGCCAGGGCGGACCCGAAGGGGGGCTACACCTTC | CARADPKGGYTF
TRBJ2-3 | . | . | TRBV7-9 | TGTGCCAGCAGCGACACAGATACGCAGTATTTT | CASSDTDTQYF
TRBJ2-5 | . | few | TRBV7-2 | TGTGCCAGCAGCTTAGTAGGCTGGGCCGGCGGTCAGTACTTC | CASSLVGWAGGQYF
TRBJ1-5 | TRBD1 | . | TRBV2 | TGTGCCAGCAGTGACCGACAGGGAAGGAATCAGCCCCAGCATTTT | CASSDRQGRNQPQHF
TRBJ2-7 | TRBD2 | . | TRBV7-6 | TGTGCCAGCAGCACTTGGACTAGCGAAGGCGACGAGCAGTACTTC | CASSTWTSEGDEQYF
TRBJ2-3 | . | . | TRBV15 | TGTGCCACCAGCACCTACCACAGGAAGGGCACAGATACGCAGTATTTT | CATSTYHRKGTDTQYF
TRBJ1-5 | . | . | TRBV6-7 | TGTGCCAGCAGTTCCACGCTCACAGCTAGCAATCAGCCCCAGCATTTT | CASSSTLTASNQPQHF
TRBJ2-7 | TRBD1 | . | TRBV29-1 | TGCAGCGTGCTAAAGACAGGGACATATATCTCCGAGCAGTACTTC | CSVLKTGTYISEQYF
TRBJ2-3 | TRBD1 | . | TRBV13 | TGTGCCAGCAGCTCGGGACAGGGAGGCACAGATACGCAGTATTTT | CASSSGQGGTDTQYF
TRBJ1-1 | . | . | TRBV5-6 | TGTGCCAGCAGCCTCGACAGAAACACTGAAGCTTTCTTT | CASSLDRNTEAFF
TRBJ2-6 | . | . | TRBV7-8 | TGTGCCAGCAGCCCGACAGGCCGGTCTGGGGCCAACGTCCTGACTTTC | CASSPTGRSGANVLTF
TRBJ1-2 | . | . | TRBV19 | TGTGCCAGTAGTATAGATCCGGGGATTGGCTACACCTTC | CASSIDPGIGYTF
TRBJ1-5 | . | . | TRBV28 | TGTGCCAGCAGTGACCGGGGCCACAATCAGCCCCAGCATTTT | CASSDRGHNQPQHF
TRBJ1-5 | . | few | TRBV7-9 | TGTGCCAGCAGCTCCGGGGGTAATCAGCCCCAGCATTTT | CASSSGGNQPQHF
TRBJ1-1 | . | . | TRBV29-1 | TGCAGCGTTGAAGATCTGGGGCAGGGGCCTGAAGCTTTCTTT | CSVEDLGQGPEAFF
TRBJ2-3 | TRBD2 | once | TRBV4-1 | TGCGCCAGCAGCCATGAACTAGCGACCCCTTGGGATACGCAGTATTTT | CASSHELATPWDTQYF
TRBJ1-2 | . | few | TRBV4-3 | TGCGCCAGCAGCCAAGATCGAAGAAACTATGGCTACACCTTC | CASSQDRRNYGYTF
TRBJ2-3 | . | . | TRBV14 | TGTGCCAGCAGCCAAGTTGGCTCGGTGGCAGATACGCAGTATTTT | CASSQVGSVADTQYF
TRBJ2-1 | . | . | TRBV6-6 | TGTGCCAGTCGGACGGACCGCTACCATGAGCAGTTCTTC | CASRTDRYHEQFF
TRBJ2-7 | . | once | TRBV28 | TGTGCCAGCAGTTTAATGGAGCCAGGCGAGCAGTACTTC | CASSLMEPGEQYF
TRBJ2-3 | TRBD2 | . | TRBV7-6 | TGTGCCAGCAGCCCCGGGCTCTGGGGACTAGCGGGGGAAACTAGCACAGATACGCAGTATTTT | CASSPGLWGLAGETSTDTQYF